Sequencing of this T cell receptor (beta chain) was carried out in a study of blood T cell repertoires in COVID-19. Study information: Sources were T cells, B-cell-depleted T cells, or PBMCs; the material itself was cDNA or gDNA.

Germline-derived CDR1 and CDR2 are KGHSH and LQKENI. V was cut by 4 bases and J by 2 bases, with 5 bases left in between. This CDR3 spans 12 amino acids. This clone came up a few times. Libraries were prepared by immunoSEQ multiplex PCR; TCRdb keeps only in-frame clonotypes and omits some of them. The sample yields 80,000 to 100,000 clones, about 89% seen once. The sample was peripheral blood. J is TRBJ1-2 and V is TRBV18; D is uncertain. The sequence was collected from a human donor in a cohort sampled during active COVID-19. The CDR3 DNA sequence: TGTGCCAGCTCACTACAGAACTATGGCTACACCTTC. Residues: CASSLQNYGYTF.